This TCR beta chain appears in the sequencing data of a study of a mutant IDH1 vaccine in newly diagnosed glioma. CDR3 size: 13 residues. The V end lost 3 bases, the J end lost 7 bases, and 14 bases lay between the germline ends. Germline V gene lookup returns CDR1 SGHDT and CDR2 YYEEEE. A remark on this clone: Antigen: not known.

Only in-frame clones appear in the TCRdb table, and some are missing; sequencing was by immunoSEQ multiplex PCR. The sample lists fewer than 45,000 clones; about 79% were seen once. Time point meaning: week 23, last vaccination. Each dose of the vaccine consisted of 300 ug of mutant IDH1 20-mer peptide, with topical imiquimod. The source was PBMCs, collected from a glioma patient whose treatment included an IDH1 peptide vaccine. The chain carries TRBV5-6 and TRBJ2-7; perhaps TRBD1 as D (6 bases). The TCR comes from a woman aged 40 to 55 with glioma. Some clones in this sample may be carry-over from other donors' samples. CDR3 coding DNA: TGTGCCAGCAGCTCCGGGACAATCGAGGAGCAGTACTTC. It is translated as CASSSGTIEEQYF.